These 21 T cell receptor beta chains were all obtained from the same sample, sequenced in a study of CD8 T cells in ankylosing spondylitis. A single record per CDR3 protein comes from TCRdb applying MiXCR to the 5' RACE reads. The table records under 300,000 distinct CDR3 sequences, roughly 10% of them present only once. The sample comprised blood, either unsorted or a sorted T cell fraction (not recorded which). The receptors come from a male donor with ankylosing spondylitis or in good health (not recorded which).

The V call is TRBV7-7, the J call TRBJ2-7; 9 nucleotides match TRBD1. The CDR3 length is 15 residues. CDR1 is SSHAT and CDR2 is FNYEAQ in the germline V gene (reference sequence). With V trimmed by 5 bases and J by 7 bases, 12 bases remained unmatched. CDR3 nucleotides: TGTGCCAGCAGCCCCTTAGCTCCAGGGACAGGGGAGCAGTACTTC. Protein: CASSPLAPGTGEQYF.

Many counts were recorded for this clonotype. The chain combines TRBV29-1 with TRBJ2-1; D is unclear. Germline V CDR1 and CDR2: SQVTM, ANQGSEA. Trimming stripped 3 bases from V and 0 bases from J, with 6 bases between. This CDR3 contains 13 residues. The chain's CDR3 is CSVDTLSYNEQFF. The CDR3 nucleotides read TGCAGCGTTGATACACTCTCCTACAATGAGCAGTTCTTC.

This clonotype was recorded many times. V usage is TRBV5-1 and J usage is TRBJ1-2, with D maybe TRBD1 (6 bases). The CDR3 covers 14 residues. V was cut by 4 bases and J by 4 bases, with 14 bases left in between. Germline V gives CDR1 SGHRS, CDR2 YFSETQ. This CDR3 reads CASSLGGSLYGYTF. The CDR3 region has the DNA TGCGCCAGCAGCCTAGGGGGGTCCCTCTATGGCTACACCTTC.

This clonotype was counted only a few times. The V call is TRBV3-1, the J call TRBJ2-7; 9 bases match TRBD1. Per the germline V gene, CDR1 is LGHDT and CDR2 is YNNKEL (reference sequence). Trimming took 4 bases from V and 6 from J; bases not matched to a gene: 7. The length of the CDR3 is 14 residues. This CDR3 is CASSRTDRGGEQYF. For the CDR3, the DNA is TGTGCCAGCAGCCGAACGGACAGGGGAGGCGAGCAGTACTTC.

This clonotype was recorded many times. The CDR3 nucleotides read TGTGCCAGCAGCCCCATGACAGGGTCGAGTGGCTACACCTTC. This translates into CASSPMTGSSGYTF. The rearrangement uses TRBV6-1 and TRBJ1-2, with TRBD1 matching 7 bases. This CDR3 has 14 residues. From germline, CDR1 is MNHNS and CDR2 SASEGT. The J segment lost 7 bases and the V segment lost 6 bases, leaving 11 bases of the junction unmatched.

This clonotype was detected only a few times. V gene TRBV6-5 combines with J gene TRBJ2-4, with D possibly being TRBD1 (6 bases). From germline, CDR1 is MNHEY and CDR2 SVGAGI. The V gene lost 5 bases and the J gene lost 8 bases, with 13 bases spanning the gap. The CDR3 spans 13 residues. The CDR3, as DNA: TGTGCCAGCAGTCTTGACAGGAGAGACATTCAGTACTTC. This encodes CASSLDRRDIQYF.

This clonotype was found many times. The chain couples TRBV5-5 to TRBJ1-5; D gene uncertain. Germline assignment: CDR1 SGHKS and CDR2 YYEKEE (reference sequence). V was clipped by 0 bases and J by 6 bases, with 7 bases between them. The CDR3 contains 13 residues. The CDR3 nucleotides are TGTGCCAGCAGCTTGGATGGCACTCAGCCCCAGCATTTT. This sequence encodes CASSLDGTQPQHF.

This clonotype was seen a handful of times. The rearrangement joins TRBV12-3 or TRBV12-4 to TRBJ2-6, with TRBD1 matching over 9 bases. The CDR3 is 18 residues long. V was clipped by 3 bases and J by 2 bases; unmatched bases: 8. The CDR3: CASSFGRYRGPGANVLTF. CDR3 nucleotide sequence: TGTGCCAGCAGTTTCGGAAGATACAGGGGGCCTGGGGCCAACGTCCTGACTTTC.

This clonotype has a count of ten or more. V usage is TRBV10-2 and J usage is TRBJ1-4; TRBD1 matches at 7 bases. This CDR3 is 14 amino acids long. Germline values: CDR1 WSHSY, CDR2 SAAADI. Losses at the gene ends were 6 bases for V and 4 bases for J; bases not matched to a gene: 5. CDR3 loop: CASSQGQLNEKLFF. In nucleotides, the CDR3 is TGCGCCAGCAGCCAGGGACAGCTTAATGAAAAACTGTTTTTT.

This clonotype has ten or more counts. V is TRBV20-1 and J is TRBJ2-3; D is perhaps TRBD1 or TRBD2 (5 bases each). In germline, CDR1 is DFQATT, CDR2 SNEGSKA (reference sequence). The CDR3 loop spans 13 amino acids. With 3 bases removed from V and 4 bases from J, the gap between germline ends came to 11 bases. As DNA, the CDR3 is TGCAGTGCTAGCGGGGCTTCCCCAGATACGCAGTATTTT. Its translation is CSASGASPDTQYF.

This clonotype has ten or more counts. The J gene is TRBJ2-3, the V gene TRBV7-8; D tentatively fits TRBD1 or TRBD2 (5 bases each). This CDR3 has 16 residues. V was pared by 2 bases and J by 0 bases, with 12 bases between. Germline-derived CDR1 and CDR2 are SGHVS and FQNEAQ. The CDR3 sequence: CASSLRGPTSTDTQYF. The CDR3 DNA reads TGTGCCAGCAGCTTAAGGGGACCTACGAGCACAGATACGCAGTATTTT. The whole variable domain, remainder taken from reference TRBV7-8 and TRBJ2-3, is GAGVSQSPRYKVAKRGQDVALRCDPISGHVSLFWYQQALGQGPEFLTYFQNEAQLDKSGLPSDRFFAERPEGSVSTLKIQRTQQEDSAVYLCASSLRGPTSTDTQYFGPGTRLTVL.

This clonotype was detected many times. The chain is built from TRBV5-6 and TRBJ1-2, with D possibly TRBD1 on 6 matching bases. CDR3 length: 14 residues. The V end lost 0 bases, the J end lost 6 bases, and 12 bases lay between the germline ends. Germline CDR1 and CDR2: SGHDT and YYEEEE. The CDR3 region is CASSLASNRDGYTF. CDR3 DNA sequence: TGTGCCAGCAGCTTGGCCTCCAACAGGGATGGCTACACCTTC.

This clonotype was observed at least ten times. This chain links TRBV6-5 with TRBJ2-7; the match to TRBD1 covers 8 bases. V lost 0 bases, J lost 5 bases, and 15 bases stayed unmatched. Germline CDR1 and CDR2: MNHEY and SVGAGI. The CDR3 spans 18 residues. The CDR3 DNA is TGTGCCAGCAGTTACTCCGGGACAGGACTCCTTCCTCTCCACGAGCAGTACTTC. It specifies CASSYSGTGLLPLHEQYF.

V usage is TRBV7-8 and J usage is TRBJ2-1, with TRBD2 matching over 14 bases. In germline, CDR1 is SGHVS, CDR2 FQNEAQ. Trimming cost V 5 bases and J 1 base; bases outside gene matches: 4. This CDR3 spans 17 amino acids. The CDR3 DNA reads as TGTGCCAGCAGCCAATGGACTAGCGGGGGGTCCTACAATGAGCAGTTCTTC. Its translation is CASSQWTSGGSYNEQFF.

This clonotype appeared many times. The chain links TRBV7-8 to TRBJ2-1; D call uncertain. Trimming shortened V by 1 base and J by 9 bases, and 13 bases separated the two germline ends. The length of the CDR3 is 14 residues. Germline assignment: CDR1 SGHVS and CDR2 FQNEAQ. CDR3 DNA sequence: TGTGCCAGCAGCTTAGTTTTGGGGTGGGGTGAGCAGTTCTTC. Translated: CASSLVLGWGEQFF. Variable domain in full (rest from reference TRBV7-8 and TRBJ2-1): GAGVSQSPRYKVAKRGQDVALRCDPISGHVSLFWYQQALGQGPEFLTYFQNEAQLDKSGLPSDRFFAERPEGSVSTLKIQRTQQEDSAVYLCASSLVLGWGEQFFGPGTRLTVL.

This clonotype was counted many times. The CDR3 protein is CASSLDWMGPGHDYGYTF. The CDR3 region has the DNA TGCGCCAGCAGCTTGGACTGGATGGGCCCGGGACACGACTATGGCTACACCTTC. The rearrangement links TRBV5-1 to TRBJ1-2; D possibly corresponds to TRBD1 (6 bases). There are 18 residues in the CDR3. From germline, CDR1 is SGHRS and CDR2 YFSETQ. V was shortened by 0 bases and J by 3 bases, with 21 bases between the two germline ends.

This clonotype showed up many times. CDR3 in DNA: TGTGCCAGCAGCTTAGAGAGATGGGGGGAGCAGTTCTTC. Residues: CASSLERWGEQFF. The V and J genes are TRBV11-2 and TRBJ2-1; tentatively, D is TRBD1 or TRBD2 (5 bases each). The V gene lost 0 bases and the J gene lost 10 bases, with 10 bases spanning the gap. Germline values: CDR1 SGHAT, CDR2 FQNNGV. CDR3 size: 13 residues.

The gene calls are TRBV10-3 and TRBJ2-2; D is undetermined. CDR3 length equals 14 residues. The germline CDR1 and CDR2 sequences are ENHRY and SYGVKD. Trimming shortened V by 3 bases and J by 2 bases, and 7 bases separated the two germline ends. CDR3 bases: TGTGCCATCAGTGACCGGGCCAACACCGGGGAGCTGTTTTTT. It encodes CAISDRANTGELFF.

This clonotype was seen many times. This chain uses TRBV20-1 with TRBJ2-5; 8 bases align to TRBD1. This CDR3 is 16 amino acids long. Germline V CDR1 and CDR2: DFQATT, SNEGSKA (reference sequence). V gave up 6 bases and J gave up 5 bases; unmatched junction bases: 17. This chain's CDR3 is CSAIRRPTGVGETQYF. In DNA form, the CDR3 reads TGCAGTGCCATAAGACGACCGACAGGGGTTGGGGAGACCCAGTACTTC.

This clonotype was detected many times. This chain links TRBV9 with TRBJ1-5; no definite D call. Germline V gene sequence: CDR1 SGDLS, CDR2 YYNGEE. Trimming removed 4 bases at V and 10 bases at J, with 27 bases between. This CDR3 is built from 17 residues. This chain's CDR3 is CASSPTPTDGRSNPQHF. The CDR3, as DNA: TGTGCCAGCAGCCCCACCCCGACCGACGGCCGTAGTAATCCCCAGCATTTT.

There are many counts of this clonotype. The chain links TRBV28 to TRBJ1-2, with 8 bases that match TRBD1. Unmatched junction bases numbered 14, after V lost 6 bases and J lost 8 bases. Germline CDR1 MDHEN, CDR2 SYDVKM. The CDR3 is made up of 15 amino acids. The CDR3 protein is CASRPRTGKSVGYTF. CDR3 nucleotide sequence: TGTGCCAGCAGGCCCAGGACAGGGAAAAGTGTAGGCTACACCTTC.